These 15 T cell receptor beta chains were all obtained from the same sample, sequenced in a study of control samples from healthy donors and cancer patients. Profiling relied on immunoSEQ multiplex PCR, and the TCRdb table lists in-frame clones only, not all of them. The repertoire includes about 77,000 clones, around 92% of them detected once, and around 6% sits in the top ten. Input material: blood. The source is a woman aged 55-75 years in good health.

The chain uses TRBV28 and TRBJ2-7, with 10 bases lining up with TRBD1. CDR1 is MDHEN, CDR2 SYDVKM, per germline. With 4 bases clipped from V and 12 bases from J, the junction kept 9 bases outside the gene matches. The CDR3 contains 13 residues. The DNA of the CDR3 is TGTGCCAGCAGTTCCGGACAGGGGGAGACGCTGTACTTC. Amino acids: CASSSGQGETLYF.

The gene calls are TRBV28 and TRBJ1-1; TRBD1 agrees at 7 bases. The CDR3 length is 15 residues. Losses at the gene ends were 6 bases for V and 4 bases for J; bases not matched to a gene: 11. Germline assignment: CDR1 MDHEN and CDR2 SYDVKM. CDR3 coding DNA: TGTGCCAGCAGGGCCGGGACAGCACCTTCCACTGAAGCTTTCTTT. Protein: CASRAGTAPSTEAFF. Using reference TRBV28 and TRBJ1-1 for the parts outside the CDR3, the full variable domain is DVKVTQSSRYLVKRTGEKVFLECVQDMDHENMFWYRQDPGLGLRLIYFSYDVKMKEKGDIPEGYSVSREKKERFSLILESASTNQTSMYLCASRAGTAPSTEAFFGQGTRLTVV.

The rearrangement joins TRBV30 to TRBJ1-6; D may be TRBD1 (5 bases). Germline CDR1 and CDR2: GTSNPN and SVGIG (reference sequence). The CDR3 loop spans 14 amino acids. With 3 bases removed from V and 1 base from J, the gap between germline ends came to 7 bases. The CDR3 is CAWRGVSYNSPLHF. The CDR3 nucleotides are TGTGCCTGGAGGGGGGTGTCCTATAATTCACCCCTCCACTTT.

The J gene is TRBJ2-6, the V gene TRBV5-1, with D tentatively TRBD1 (5 bases). The CDR3 extends over 15 amino acids. Germline lookup yields CDR1 SGHRS and CDR2 YFSETQ. V was shortened by 2 bases and J by 4 bases, with 10 bases between the two germline ends. CDR3: CASSLGVFGANVLTF. The DNA for the CDR3 is TGCGCCAGCAGCTTAGGGGTTTTCGGGGCCAACGTCCTGACTTTC.

V and J are TRBV7-2 and TRBJ1-4; D gene ambiguous. The CDR3 loop spans 13 amino acids. V was pared by 5 bases and J by 13 bases, with 17 bases between. Germline loops: CDR1 SGHTA, CDR2 FQGNSA. The CDR3 reads CASSPSRTAGLFF. The CDR3 DNA is TGTGCCAGCAGCCCTAGTCGGACCGCGGGACTGTTTTTT.

The chain carries TRBV19 and TRBJ1-3; D not resolved. The CDR3 has 16 residues. Trimming removed 4 bases from V and 0 bases from J, with 13 bases in between. Germline V lookup: CDR1 LNHDA, CDR2 SQIVND (reference sequence). For the CDR3, the DNA is TGTGCCAGTAGTAATCGAGGCCAGGCCTCTGGAAACACCATATATTTT. This translates into CASSNRGQASGNTIYF.

This rearrangement joins TRBV3-1 (or the pseudogene TRBV3-2) to TRBJ2-3, with TRBD1 as a possible D gene (6 bases). Trimming stripped 2 bases from V and 1 base from J, with 19 bases between. The CDR3 is 18 amino acids. The germline V gene has CDR1 LGHDT and CDR2 YNNKEL (reference sequence). The DNA of the CDR3 is TGTGCCAGCAGCCAACCCTTGAGACCGGACAGTGGCACAGATACGCAGTATTTT. Amino acid sequence: CASSQPLRPDSGTDTQYF.

The rearrangement uses TRBV28 and TRBJ2-7; a possible D gene is TRBD1 (5 bases). Germline CDR1 reads MDHEN; CDR2 reads SYDVKM. The CDR3 loop spans 12 amino acids. V lost 4 bases and J 4 bases, leaving 8 bases between the germline ends. Here the CDR3 DNA reads TGTGCCAGCAGTTCGACAGAATACGAGCAGTACTTC. Protein sequence: CASSSTEYEQYF.

This clone was observed a few times. The chain couples TRBV5-1 to TRBJ1-6, with D possibly being TRBD1 (6 bases). Trimming stripped 3 bases from V and 7 bases from J, with 11 bases between. CDR3 length: 14 residues. CDR1 and CDR2 (germline): SGHRS, YFSETQ. CDR3 amino acids: CASSSGATNSPLHF. CDR3 nucleotides: TGCGCCAGCAGCTCGGGGGCCACGAATTCACCCCTCCACTTT. Complete variable domain (other parts from reference TRBV5-1 and TRBJ1-6): KAGVTQTPRYLIKTRGQQVTLSCSPISGHRSVSWYQQTPGQGLQFLFEYFSETQRNKGNFPGRFSGRQFSNSRSEMNVSTLELGDSALYLCASSSGATNSPLHFGNGTRLTVT.

V usage is TRBV28 and J usage is TRBJ1-3; D possibly corresponds to TRBD1 (5 bases). The CDR3 is 15 residues long. Germline V lookup: CDR1 MDHEN, CDR2 SYDVKM. Trimming removed 7 bases from V and 4 bases from J, with 17 bases in between. For the CDR3, the DNA is TGTGCCAGCACTGAACAGTCGGGGGTGGGAAACACCATATATTTT. Protein: CASTEQSGVGNTIYF.

In this sample, this clone turned up once. The chain combines TRBV19 with TRBJ1-4; D might be TRBD1 (5 bases). Germline V gene lookup returns CDR1 LNHDA and CDR2 SQIVND (reference sequence). CDR3 length: 14 amino acids. Trimming stripped 3 bases from V and 0 bases from J, with 5 bases between. CDR3 protein: CASSMTATNEKLFF. For the CDR3, the DNA is TGTGCCAGTAGTATGACAGCAACTAATGAAAAACTGTTTTTT.

CDR3 residues: CASSSGTPRQETQYF. The CDR3 nucleotides read TGTGCCAGCAGTTCCGGGACTCCGAGACAAGAGACCCAGTACTTC. The chain is built from TRBV6-5 and TRBJ2-5; the D gene is possibly TRBD2 (6 bases). V lost 4 bases to trimming and J lost 2 bases, with 14 bases between them. This CDR3 is built from 15 residues. CDR1 and CDR2 (germline): MNHEY, SVGAGI.

In this sample, this clone turned up once. The J gene is TRBJ2-2, the V gene TRBV15; the D gene is possibly TRBD2 (6 bases). Trimming took off 0 bases at V and 2 bases at J, with 10 bases between the two ends. The CDR3 is made up of 16 amino acids. CDR1 is LNHNV and CDR2 is YYDKDF in the germline V gene (reference sequence). Written as DNA, the CDR3 is TGTGCCACCAGCAGAGAACCAGGGACTAACACCGGGGAGCTGTTTTTT. Amino acids: CATSREPGTNTGELFF. The whole variable domain, remainder taken from reference TRBV15 and TRBJ2-2, is DAMVIQNPRYQVTQFGKPVTLSCSQTLNHNVMYWYQQKSSQAPKLLFHYYDKDFNNEADTPDNFQSRRPNTSFCFLDIRSPGLGDTAMYLCATSREPGTNTGELFFGEGSRLTVL.

V and J are TRBV30 and TRBJ1-4; D is unclear. The CDR3 consists of 13 residues. CDR1 is GTSNPN and CDR2 is SVGIG in the germline V gene (reference sequence). Trimming took 1 base from V and 5 from J, leaving 8 bases between them. CDR3 nucleotides: TGTGCCTGGAGTGGTCCCCAAAATGAAAAACTGTTTTTT. As protein: CAWSGPQNEKLFF.

The chain recombines TRBV5-6 with TRBJ2-5; TRBD2 matches at 7 bases. The V segment lost 4 bases and the J segment 5 bases; nucleotides outside the gene matches: 11. This CDR3 comprises 15 residues. Germline loops: CDR1 SGHDT, CDR2 YYEEEE. CDR3 in DNA: TGTGCCAGCAGCGCCTTAGGTAGCGGGCAGGAGACCCAGTACTTC. Its protein is CASSALGSGQETQYF.